This TCR beta chain was identified during a study of CD8+ T cells in alopecia areata. On the study more broadly: Tofacitinib was taken orally by treated patients, and the dose was 5 to 10 mg twice daily. Study results and caveats: Compared with mice, patients displayed less clear TCR sharing, possibly for HLA-related reasons. In lesional scalp, particularly from alopecia totalis/universalis, clonality was higher than in normal scalp.

CDR3 length equals 13 residues. CDR1 is SNHLY and CDR2 is FYNNEI in the germline V gene. Unmatched junction bases numbered 3, after V lost 6 bases and J lost 7 bases. From PBMCs, CD4+ and CD8+ T cells were sorted. Concerning this clone: Its antigen is unknown.

Extracted RNA was reverse transcribed into cDNA, the sequencing template. The method was immunoSEQ multiplex PCR; TCRdb's version includes in-frame clones alone and lacks a portion of them. The table shows approximately 150,000 clones, with 45% to 60% occurring only once. The sequenced sample was CD4+ T cells sorted from blood, obtained at week 0. This TCR derives from a human donor with alopecia areata. This chain joins TRBV2 and TRBJ1-5; TRBD1 agrees at 10 bases. CDR3: CASRGQGIQPQHF. In nucleotides, the CDR3 is TGTGCCAGCAGGGGACAGGGGATCCAGCCCCAGCATTTT.